Listed below are T cell receptor beta chains from one sample, sequenced in a study of long-term antiretroviral therapy in people with HIV. The table came from immunoSEQ multiplex PCR; TCRdb's copy has only in-frame clones and leaves some out. The sample contains 40,000 to 60,000 clones, under 90% of which appear only once. Sequenced here: unsorted PBMCs, sampled 0.8 years after starting antiretroviral therapy. The receptors stem from a woman aged 18-35 years with HIV. Each CDR3 is given with its conserved first and last residue. The D gene is left open where the match is weak. Size is stated for part of the rows, as once, few or many counts, or as a class when the clone is expanded.

NA	TRBJ2-5	NA	TRBV28	TGTGCCAGCAGTTCTCGCGGTCCCCGGGACACCAAAGAGACCCAGTACTTC	CASSSRGPRDTKETQYF
once	TRBJ2-7	TRBD2	TRBV25-1	TGTGCCAGCAGTGAATGGGGTCCTAGCGGGGACTCCTACGAGCAGTACTTC	CASSEWGPSGDSYEQYF
NA	TRBJ2-5	TRBD2	TRBV11-2	TGTGCCAGCAGCTTAAATAGCCTAGCGGGAGAAGGGACCCAGTACTTC	CASSLNSLAGEGTQYF
NA	TRBJ1-2	TRBD1	TRBV27	TGTGCCAGCACCCATCGAGGAACAGGGGTCTATGGCTACACCTTC	CASTHRGTGVYGYTF
NA	TRBJ1-1	NA	TRBV9	TGTGCCAGCAGCGTAGCAGGGGACACTGAAGCTTTCTTT	CASSVAGDTEAFF
NA	TRBJ1-3	NA	TRBV27	TGTGCCAGCAAGCTCGGTCCCACCATATATTTT	CASKLGPTIYF
few	TRBJ2-2	NA	TRBV4-1	TGCGCCAGCAACCTACCGGGAGGGGAGCTGTTTTTT	CASNLPGGELFF
NA	TRBJ2-1	NA	TRBV19	TGTGCCAGTATCCCCCCCGGAGGGCGGGAGCAGTTCTTC	CASIPPGGREQFF
NA	TRBJ2-2	NA	TRBV7-3	TGTGCCAGCGCCATGGGGGCCGGGGAGCTGTTTTTT	CASAMGAGELFF
NA	TRBJ2-5	NA	TRBV6-5	TGTGCCAGCAGTTACTCGGAAGGATGGAAGACCCAGTACTTC	CASSYSEGWKTQYF
NA	TRBJ2-1	TRBD2	TRBV9	TGTGCCAGCAGCTTACTAGCGGGAGGGCGTAATGAGCAGTTCTTC	CASSLLAGGRNEQFF
NA	TRBJ2-7	NA	TRBV7-2	TGTGCCAGCAGCTTAGTCGAGGGCAGTATGGGGTACGAGCAGTACTTC	CASSLVEGSMGYEQYF